Below, 20 T cell receptor beta chains from the same sample are listed, as sequenced in a study of cytomegalovirus exposure and HLA in healthy donors. Primers included in the PCR were 60 Vbeta and 13 Jbeta primers. Clones were read by immunoSEQ multiplex PCR, and TCRdb kept only the in-frame ones, dropping some. The sample gives 170,000 or so clones, approximately 82% of which show up once; around 6% is in the top ten. Sequencing was performed on PBMCs. These receptor sequences come from a man aged 50 to 60 in good health and CMV-seropositive.

The chain is built from TRBV19 and TRBJ1-2; 8 bases align to TRBD1. Trimming removed 4 bases from V and 7 bases from J; junction bases left unmatched: 8. This CDR3 has 14 amino acids. The germline V gene encodes CDR1 LNHDA and CDR2 SQIVND (reference sequence). CDR3 loop: CASSNRDRWGGYTF. In DNA, the CDR3 is TGTGCCAGTAGTAACAGGGACAGGTGGGGTGGCTACACCTTC.

CDR3 region: CASSFAGTDATNEKLFF. The CDR3 DNA is TGTGCCAGCAGCTTCGCCGGGACAGATGCAACTAATGAAAAACTGTTTTTT. The chain combines TRBV5-7 with TRBJ1-4; 7 bases are shared with TRBD1. TRBV5-7 is an ORF, with its function uncertain. V lost 2 bases, J lost 0 bases, and 7 bases stayed unmatched. This CDR3 region has 17 residues.

This clone was recorded once. This chain connects TRBV15 to TRBJ1-4, with 8 bases fitting TRBD1. CDR3 length equals 14 residues. The germline CDR1 and CDR2 sequences are LNHNV and YYDKDF (reference sequence). V lost 9 bases to trimming and J lost 3 bases; unmatched junction nucleotides: 6. The CDR3 spells CATGRGQANEKLFF. CDR3 coding DNA: TGTGCCACGGGGCGGGGACAGGCTAATGAAAAACTGTTTTTT.

A word on this clone: At one of its ends the junction is not consistent with the germline gene, which may arise from a read error. This sequence joins TRBV4-1 and TRBJ1-1; no clear D gene. The germline V gene has CDR1 MGHRA and CDR2 YSYEKL. The length of the CDR3 is 12 residues. CDR3 nucleotides: TGCGCCAGCCGGGGAAGGAACGCTGAAGCTTTCTTT. This gives the protein CASRGRNAEAFF.

There are a few counts of this clone. This CDR3 reads CASSQETPVKLFF. In nucleotides, the CDR3 is TGTGCCAGCAGCCAGGAAACCCCTGTGAAACTGTTTTTT. V and J are TRBV11-2 and TRBJ1-4; D gene unclear. This CDR3 has 13 amino acids. Germline V lookup: CDR1 SGHAT, CDR2 FQNNGV. The V gene lost 5 bases and the J gene lost 11 bases, with 15 bases spanning the gap.

The rearrangement joins TRBV4-1 to TRBJ2-7; D is perhaps TRBD2 (5 bases). The CDR3 contains 16 residues. The V gene's germline CDR1 is MGHRA and CDR2 YSYEKL. V lost 0 bases and J 0 bases, leaving 12 bases between the germline ends. In DNA form, the CDR3 reads TGCGCCAGCAGCCAAGATCTAGGGAGAAGCTCCTACGAGCAGTACTTC. It encodes CASSQDLGRSSYEQYF.

The chain uses TRBV27 and TRBJ2-2, with D maybe TRBD2 (7 bases). Trimming cost V 6 bases and J 0 bases, with 17 bases left between them. This CDR3 is built from 17 residues. The germline gives CDR1 MNHEY, CDR2 SMNVEV (reference sequence). The CDR3 reads CASRLIWGGPNTGELFF. DNA for the CDR3: TGTGCCAGCAGACTTATATGGGGGGGCCCGAACACCGGGGAGCTGTTTTTT.

The chain couples TRBV2 to TRBJ1-4; no clear D gene. In germline, CDR1 is SNHLY, CDR2 FYNNEI. The V end was cut by 4 bases, the J end by 8 bases, with 14 bases between. The CDR3 spans 14 residues. As DNA, the CDR3 is TGTGCCAGCAGTGTTTCGGGATTGAGGGAAAAACTGTTTTTT. Its translation is CASSVSGLREKLFF.

This rearrangement joins TRBV11-2 to TRBJ1-4; tentatively, D is TRBD1 (6 bases). This CDR3 is built from 14 residues. Looked up from germline, CDR1 is SGHAT and CDR2 is FQNNGV. Trimming left V 5 bases short and J 8 bases short, with 15 bases between. CDR3 nucleotide sequence: TGTGCCAGCAGCCGGTCGACAGGTAGAGAAAAACTGTTTTTT. This translates into CASSRSTGREKLFF.

This clone is a singleton in its sample. The genes are TRBV7-8 and TRBJ1-2; 7 bases agree with TRBD1. Germline V gene data show CDR1 as SGHVS and CDR2 as FQNEAQ. CDR3 size: 15 residues. The J segment lost 5 bases and the V segment lost 4 bases, leaving 10 bases of the junction unmatched. Here the CDR3 reads CASSSGTALGYGYTF. For the CDR3, the DNA is TGTGCCAGCAGCTCTGGGACAGCCCTCGGGTATGGCTACACCTTC.

The chain recombines TRBV7-9 with TRBJ1-4, with D maybe TRBD1 (5 bases). Germline V gene lookup returns CDR1 SEHNR and CDR2 FQNEAQ (reference sequence). This CDR3 is built from 14 residues. The V end was cut by 1 base, the J end by 6 bases, with 9 bases between. CDR3 loop: CASSLESGYEKLFF. The CDR3 nucleotides read TGTGCCAGCAGCTTAGAGTCAGGGTATGAAAAACTGTTTTTT. Supplemented by reference TRBV7-9 and TRBJ1-4, the full variable domain reads DTGVSQNPRHKITKRGQNVTFRCDPISEHNRLYWYRQTLGQGPEFLTYFQNEAQLEKSRLLSDRFSAERPKGSFSTLEIQRTEQGDSAMYLCASSLESGYEKLFFGSGTQLSVL.

This chain uses TRBV18 with TRBJ2-5, with TRBD2 identical over 12 bases. The V and J ends lost 6 bases and 7 bases, in that order; junction bases with no gene match: 9. This CDR3 comprises 15 residues. Germline V gives CDR1 KGHSH, CDR2 LQKENI. For the CDR3, the DNA is TGTGCCAGCTCCCCTAGCGGGAGGGCCGTATGGACCCAGTACTTC. Amino acid sequence: CASSPSGRAVWTQYF.

The rearrangement uses TRBV19 and TRBJ2-1, with 7 bases identical to TRBD1. J was trimmed by 4 bases and V by 5 bases; bases with no gene match: 8. There are 15 residues in the CDR3. Germline CDR1 reads LNHDA; CDR2 reads SQIVND (reference sequence). The CDR3 nucleotides read TGTGCCAGTAGTCTCGGGACAGACCTATACAATGAGCAGTTCTTC. It yields the protein CASSLGTDLYNEQFF.

V and J are TRBV27 and TRBJ1-5; D is possibly TRBD1 (5 bases). Germline V gene lookup returns CDR1 MNHEY and CDR2 SMNVEV (reference sequence). This CDR3 is built from 12 residues. V lost 5 bases and J 5 bases, leaving 7 bases between the germline ends. Written as DNA, the CDR3 is TGTGCCAGCAGTAGCAGGGATCAGCCCCAGCATTTT. Its protein is CASSSRDQPQHF.

The gene calls are TRBV7-9 and TRBJ2-3; maybe TRBD1 (5 bases). Germline V gene sequence: CDR1 SEHNR, CDR2 FQNEAQ (reference sequence). The ends were cut back, 7 bases at V and 2 bases at J, with 13 bases in the middle. The CDR3 spans 14 residues. The CDR3 loop is CASTQGQNTDTQYF. Written as DNA, the CDR3 is TGTGCCAGCACCCAGGGCCAGAACACAGATACGCAGTATTTT.

The rearrangement links TRBV7-9 to TRBJ2-3; D is possibly TRBD1 (5 bases). CDR3 length: 14 residues. Germline V gene data show CDR1 as SEHNR and CDR2 as FQNEAQ (reference sequence). Between the trimmed V and J ends, which lost 1 base and 3 bases, there was a span of 8 bases. DNA for the CDR3: TGTGCCAGCAGCTTAGAAGGGGCGACAGATACGCAGTATTTT. Translating it yields CASSLEGATDTQYF.

The gene calls are TRBV6-1 and TRBJ1-4; D possibly corresponds to TRBD1 (6 bases). Germline CDR1 and CDR2: MNHNS and SASEGT. Trimming removed 5 bases at V and 8 bases at J, with 18 bases between. This CDR3 region has 15 residues. The CDR3 sequence: CASSPAGQFVEKLFF. The CDR3 DNA reads TGTGCCAGCAGTCCGGCTGGACAGTTTGTCGAAAAACTGTTTTTT.

V gene TRBV6-5 combines with J gene TRBJ2-5; D might be TRBD1 (5 bases). The better agreement between TRBJ2-7 and the DNA end casts doubt on the J call. Germline assignment: CDR1 MNHEY and CDR2 SVGAGI. This CDR3 is 13 amino acids long. CDR3 coding DNA: TGTGCCAGCAGTTACACTCCAGGGTACGAGCAGTACTTC. Its translation: CASSYTPGYEQYF.

V gene TRBV4-1 combines with J gene TRBJ1-2, with 7 bases aligning to TRBD1. The CDR3 extends over 14 amino acids. Germline lookup yields CDR1 MGHRA and CDR2 YSYEKL. The J segment lost 2 bases and the V segment lost 2 bases, leaving 2 bases of the junction unmatched. CDR3 DNA: TGCGCCAGCAGCCAACCGGGACAGAACTATGGCTACACCTTC. It encodes CASSQPGQNYGYTF.

V is TRBV2 and J is TRBJ2-7, with unresolved D. Germline CDR1 and CDR2: SNHLY and FYNNEI. Trimming stripped 2 bases from V and 9 bases from J, with 8 bases between. The CDR3 is 11 residues long. CDR3 loop: CASSEYKGQYV. The CDR3 coding sequence is TGTGCCAGCAGTGAATACAAGGGGCAGTACGTC.